This is a list of T cell receptor beta chains from one sample in a study of response to subunit inactivated influenza vaccine. Using its own MiXCR run on the RT-PCR reads, TCRdb lists one record per CDR3 protein. The sample holds about 700,000 distinct CDR3 sequences, less than 15% seen once. The specimen was PBMCs from blood, collected around 15 days before vaccination. The receptors stem from a man aged 45-60 years who received an inactivated influenza vaccine. Each CDR3 is given with its conserved first and last residue. The D gene is left open where the match is weak. The listing skips clone size in some rows; elsewhere it reads once, few, many or a size class.

clone size: few
D gene: .
J gene: TRBJ1-1
V gene: TRBV10-2
CDR3 length: 13
CDR3 protein: CASSDKRNTEAFF
CDR3 DNA: TGCGCCAGCAGTGATAAAAGGAACACTGAAGCTTTCTTT

clone size: .
D gene: .
J gene: TRBJ2-7
V gene: TRBV4-3
CDR3 length: 14
CDR3 protein: CASSQDPFTYEQYF
CDR3 DNA: TGCGCCAGCAGCCAAGATCCATTCACCTACGAGCAGTACTTC

clone size: .
D gene: .
J gene: TRBJ2-6
V gene: TRBV20-1
CDR3 length: 14
CDR3 protein: CSSPEGSGANVLTF
CDR3 DNA: TGCAGTTCCCCTGAAGGATCCGGGGCCAACGTCCTGACTTTC

clone size: .
D gene: TRBD2
J gene: TRBJ2-1
V gene: TRBV7-9
CDR3 length: 16
CDR3 protein: CASSPKGGGSYNEQFF
CDR3 DNA: TGTGCCAGCAGCCCCAAGGGCGGGGGCTCCTACAATGAGCAGTTCTTC

clone size: few
D gene: .
J gene: TRBJ2-7
V gene: TRBV7-2
CDR3 length: 13
CDR3 protein: CASSLHKPYEQYF
CDR3 DNA: TGTGCCAGCAGCTTACACAAACCCTACGAGCAGTACTTC

clone size: few
D gene: TRBD2
J gene: TRBJ2-1
V gene: TRBV5-1
CDR3 length: 16
CDR3 protein: CASSGGGTSGYNEQFF
CDR3 DNA: TGCGCCAGCAGCGGGGGTGGGACTAGCGGATACAATGAGCAGTTCTTC

clone size: .
D gene: TRBD1
J gene: TRBJ1-2
V gene: TRBV24-1
CDR3 length: 13
CDR3 protein: CATSDRGQGSYTF
CDR3 DNA: TGTGCCACCAGTGACCGGGGACAGGGGAGCTACACCTTC

clone size: .
D gene: TRBD1
J gene: TRBJ1-5
V gene: TRBV4-2
CDR3 length: 15
CDR3 protein: CASSQDSDRVQPQHF
CDR3 DNA: TGTGCCAGCAGCCAAGATAGTGACAGGGTTCAGCCCCAGCATTTT

clone size: few
D gene: TRBD2
J gene: TRBJ2-1
V gene: TRBV7-9
CDR3 length: 13
CDR3 protein: CASSRSGVNEQFF
CDR3 DNA: TGTGCCAGCAGCCGAAGCGGGGTTAATGAGCAGTTCTTC

clone size: many
D gene: TRBD1
J gene: TRBJ1-5
V gene: TRBV10-3
CDR3 length: 15
CDR3 protein: CAIRAGGSGNQPQHF
CDR3 DNA: TGTGCCATCAGGGCAGGGGGGTCGGGCAATCAGCCCCAGCATTTT

clone size: few
D gene: TRBD2
J gene: TRBJ2-5
V gene: TRBV20-1
CDR3 length: 15
CDR3 protein: CSAERGRRLLETQYF
CDR3 DNA: TGCAGTGCTGAGCGGGGGAGGAGGCTGCTGGAGACCCAGTACTTC